The T cell receptor (beta chain) described here comes from a study of cytomegalovirus exposure and HLA in healthy donors. Study at large: Membership in the Caucasian-associated ancestry cluster was found for about four fifths of nearly 400 genotyped donors.

The PCR ran on 60 Vbeta and 13 Jbeta primers. Data came from immunoSEQ multiplex PCR; TCRdb stores just in-frame clones and leaves some out. The table shows approximately 150,000 clones, with approximately 80% occurring only once. The V end lost 3 bases, the J end lost 4 bases, and 17 bases lay between the germline ends. This CDR3 has 16 amino acids. Germline CDR1 reads MDHEN; CDR2 reads SYDVKM. The sample consisted of PBMCs. This chain uses TRBV28 with TRBJ2-3, with D tentatively TRBD2 (6 bases). The clonotype comes from a woman in her forties in good health and CMV-seronegative. The CDR3 here is CASSFGDREIPDTQYF. CDR3 coding DNA: TGTGCCAGCAGTTTCGGTGACCGGGAGATTCCAGATACGCAGTATTTT.